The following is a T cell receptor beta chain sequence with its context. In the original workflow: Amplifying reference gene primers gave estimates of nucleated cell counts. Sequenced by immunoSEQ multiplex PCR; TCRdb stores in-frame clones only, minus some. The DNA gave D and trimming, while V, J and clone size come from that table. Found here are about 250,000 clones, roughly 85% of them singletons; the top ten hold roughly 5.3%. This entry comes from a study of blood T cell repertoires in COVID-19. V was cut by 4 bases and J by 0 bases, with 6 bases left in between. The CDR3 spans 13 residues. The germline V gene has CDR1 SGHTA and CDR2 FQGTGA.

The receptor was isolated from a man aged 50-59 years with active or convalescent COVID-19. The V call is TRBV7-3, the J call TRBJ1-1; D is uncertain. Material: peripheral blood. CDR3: CASSSQLNTEAFF. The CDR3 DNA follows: TGTGCCAGCAGCTCACAACTGAACACTGAAGCTTTCTTT.